This T cell receptor (beta chain) was identified during a study of radiation and T cells in renal cell carcinoma (dated by TCRdb to 2019 to 2021). Background on the whole study: The samples were drawn from a clinical trial, where primary renal cell carcinomas were treated with 15 Gy of stereotactic body radiation therapy and then removed by nephrectomy 4 weeks afterward. In total, about 50 samples underwent TCR beta sequencing: around 26 tumors plus 27 peripheral blood samples. A total of about 4 million unique CDR3 nucleotide sequences, encoding around 2.7 million unique CDR3 amino acid sequences, were found across all 50 or so samples. Overall study outcomes, separate from this receptor: Tracking of blood repertoire dynamics stopped at approximately four weeks after treatment, with no follow-up past that point. In blood, the top tumor clonotypes increased between baseline and 2 weeks post-radiation and then shrank by 4 weeks, which suggests that tumor-resident clones expanded only transiently. Because pretreatment tumor biopsies were not available, the baseline intratumoral presence of clonotypes could not be determined. Because the trial had a single-armed design, the trial could not examine how radiation dose or scheduling affected the TCR repertoire.

The time point label of this sample denotes: baseline pretreatment blood. What the treatment or condition label conveys for this sample: 15 Gy SBRT to primary tumor, nephrectomy 4 weeks later. To track tumor-enriched clonotypes, serial peripheral blood was sampled from radiation-treated patients at baseline and at 2 weeks and 4 weeks after SBRT. All patients had renal cell carcinoma with clear cell pathology. Genomic DNA for TCR sequencing was prepared using the QIAamp DNA Blood Mini Kit (Qiagen). Samples were included in the analyses only if all quality control checks were passed. V loses 7 bases of germline sequence and J loses 3 bases, and the interval between the two ends is 13 bases. From the cysteine up to the phenylalanine, the CDR3 has a length of 14 residues. Only the CDR3 DNA is retained, 42 bases long and in frame from the first base. CDR1 and CDR2, per the germline V gene (reference sequence), are GTSNPN and SVGIG.

Concerning this clone: Its antigen is unknown. No base qualities exist here, and no much larger clone lies one base off it.

Following the manufacturer's recommendations, the immunoSEQ kit was used to generate TCR beta libraries from genomic DNA. To prepare libraries, a first multiplex PCR with proprietary primers was run, followed by a second PCR that added unique barcodes, and a bead cleanup was done after each round. Each sample batch included a kit-provided positive control reaction and a negative control reaction. The final libraries underwent checking on an Agilent 4200 TapeStation D1000 ScreenTape, volumetric pooling, and quantification by qPCR. Sequencing was performed on an Illumina NextSeq500 with a MidOutput 150-cycle cartridge, and 156 Read1 and 15 Index1 cycles were run with kit custom primers. The pooled library was loaded at 0.75 to 1 pM with a roughly 20% PhiX control spike-in. Turning to the authors' computational methods: Vendor-processed data were analyzed in R, with a clonotype defined as all T cells sharing the same CDR3 nucleotide sequence. For clone abundance analyses, frequencies were normalized to the 10,000 most abundant clones per sample. Public T cell clones, which averaged fewer than five per sample, were excluded before analysis. An abundance difference of at least 32-fold between compartments was the criterion for calling clonotypes tumor-enriched or baseline blood-enriched. A beta-binomial differential abundance model was applied to find clonotypes that expanded or contracted between blood time points. The Baroni-Urbani and Buser coefficient was used to measure tumor-blood repertoire similarity, and groups were compared with two-tailed Wilcoxon tests in R. TCRdb mirrors the immuneACCESS table, restricted to in-frame sequences. Some clones are absent from its copies; in checked studies, under half trace to an unresolved V gene, and the reason for the others is unknown. Clonal size and the V and J genes are those of that table, whereas D and trimming came from the DNA. Within this sample are around 140,000 clones, with less than 90% of them counted one time only. The biggest ten clones account for 20% to 25% of the sample.

This sample comprised blood, obtained from a patient whose treatment included radiotherapy and nephrectomy. The chain is assembled from TRBV30 and TRBJ2-6, with the D segment identity uncertain. The source is a woman aged 45-65 years with renal cell carcinoma. The CDR3 corresponds to CASTAKVGANVLTF. The nucleotide sequence reads as follows: TGTGCCTCCACCGCTAAGGTTGGGGCCAACGTCCTGACTTTC.